The 8 T cell receptor beta chains listed next were all sequenced from one sample in a study of T cell responses to AZD1222 COVID-19 vaccine. Profiling relied on immunoSEQ multiplex PCR, and the TCRdb table lists in-frame clones only, not all of them. The sample holds some 200,000 clones, more than 80% seen once. This specimen was peripheral blood, taken on day 0 of AZD1222 vaccination. The receptors shown here come from an adult in good health.

The chain carries TRBV18 and TRBJ1-1; the match to TRBD1 covers 10 bases. The CDR3 has 17 amino acids. V was pared by 3 bases and J by 0 bases, with 7 bases of the junction left unmatched. CDR1 is KGHSH and CDR2 is LQKENI in the germline V gene. The CDR3 region is CASSPGTGEVLNTEAFF. The CDR3 DNA reads as TGTGCCAGCTCACCGGGGACAGGGGAGGTCCTGAACACTGAAGCTTTCTTT. Together with reference TRBV18 and TRBJ1-1, the CDR3 gives the full variable domain: NAGVMQNPRHLVRRRGQEARLRCSPMKGHSHVYWYRQLPEEGLKFMVYLQKENIIDESGMPKERFSAEFPKEGPSILRIQQVVRGDSAAYFCASSPGTGEVLNTEAFFGQGTRLTVV.

The chain recombines TRBV6-6 with TRBJ1-4; tentatively, D is TRBD1 (5 bases). CDR3 length: 15 residues. V lost 2 bases and J lost 7, with 14 bases in between. Germline V gene lookup returns CDR1 MNHNY and CDR2 SVGAGI (reference sequence). CDR3 region: CASSYNRDGSEKLFF. The CDR3 DNA sequence: TGTGCCAGCAGTTACAACCGGGACGGGAGTGAAAAACTGTTTTTT.

The V call is TRBV15, the J call TRBJ1-2; a weak D match, TRBD1 (5 bases). With 5 bases removed from V and 3 bases from J, the gap between germline ends came to 10 bases. The CDR3 consists of 13 residues. Germline CDR1 reads LNHNV; CDR2 reads YYDKDF (reference sequence). The DNA for the CDR3 is TGTGCCACCAGCCTCCAGGGAGACTATGGCTACACCTTC. This encodes CATSLQGDYGYTF.

The CDR3 DNA reads TGTGCCAGCAGTCCGACAGGGGCGTATGGCTACACCTTC. Its translation: CASSPTGAYGYTF. This chain uses TRBV12-3 or TRBV12-4 with TRBJ1-2; TRBD1 matches at 8 bases. The CDR3 extends over 13 amino acids. J was trimmed by 5 bases and V by 5 bases; bases with no gene match: 4.

Regarding this clone: The same CDR3 arises from other DNA sequences in this sample as well. J is TRBJ2-1 and V is TRBV3-1 (or the pseudogene TRBV3-2); the match to TRBD2 covers 10 bases. CDR1 and CDR2 (germline): LGHDT, YNNKEL (reference sequence). The CDR3 covers 15 residues. V lost 3 bases, J lost 1 base, and 0 bases stayed unmatched. As DNA, the CDR3 is TGTGCCAGCAGCCAGGGACTAGCGTCCTACAATGAGCAGTTCTTC. It yields the protein CASSQGLASYNEQFF.

V usage is TRBV3-1 (or the pseudogene TRBV3-2) and J usage is TRBJ1-1, with unresolved D. Germline values: CDR1 LGHDT, CDR2 YNNKEL (reference sequence). The V gene lost 6 bases and the J gene lost 3 bases, with 8 bases spanning the gap. The CDR3 has 12 residues. CDR3: CASRMGYTEAFF. DNA of the CDR3: TGTGCCAGCAGGATGGGATACACTGAAGCTTTCTTT.

In regard to this clone: This CDR3 is also generated by other DNA sequences in the sample. The chain uses TRBV2 and TRBJ2-2; 10 bases align to TRBD2. The V and J ends lost 7 bases and 2 bases, in that order; junction bases with no gene match: 1. CDR1 is SNHLY and CDR2 is FYNNEI in the germline V gene. CDR3 size: 14 residues. The CDR3 coding sequence is TGTGCCAGCAAGCGGGGGGGCAACACCGGGGAGCTGTTTTTT. Translation gives CASKRGGNTGELFF.

The gene calls are TRBV10-1 and TRBJ1-2; no definite D call. V lost 0 bases and J 5 bases, leaving 7 bases between the germline ends. The CDR3 is made up of 13 amino acids. Germline values: CDR1 WNHNN, CDR2 SYGVQD (reference sequence). CDR3 DNA sequence: TGCGCCAGCAGTGAGTCGATGTATTATGGCTACACCTTC. Protein sequence: CASSESMYYGYTF.